This T cell receptor beta chain was recovered during a study of control samples from healthy donors and cancer patients. Produced via immunoSEQ multiplex PCR; TCRdb's table is partial and in-frame only. This sample carries tens of thousands of clones, around 91% of them seen once, and the ten largest clones take around 17%. V trimming: 3 bases; J trimming: 7 bases; junction bases outside the gene matches: 10. The CDR3 is 16 residues long. Germline V gene sequence: CDR1 SGHVS, CDR2 FNYEAQ. The chain carries TRBV7-6 and TRBJ2-2; TRBD1 matches at 8 bases. The material sequenced was blood. The clonotype was recovered from a man between 45 and 60 years old in good health. DNA for the CDR3: TGTGCCAGCAGCTTGAACGGCAGGGGGCAGGACGGGGAGCTGTTTTTT. The encoded protein is CASSLNGRGQDGELFF.